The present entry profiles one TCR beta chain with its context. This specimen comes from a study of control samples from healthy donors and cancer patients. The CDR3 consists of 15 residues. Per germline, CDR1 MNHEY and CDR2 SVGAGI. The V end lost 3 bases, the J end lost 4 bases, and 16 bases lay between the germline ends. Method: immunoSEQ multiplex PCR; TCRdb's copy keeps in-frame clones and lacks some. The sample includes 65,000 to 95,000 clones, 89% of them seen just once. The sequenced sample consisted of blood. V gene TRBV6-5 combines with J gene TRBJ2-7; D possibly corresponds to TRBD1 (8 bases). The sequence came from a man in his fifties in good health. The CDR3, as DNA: TGTGCCAGCAGTTATTCTACAGGGGGGGTGTACGAGCAGTACTTC. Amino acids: CASSYSTGGVYEQYF.